A selection of T cell receptor beta chains follows, all from one sample in a study of T cell repertoires in cytomegalovirus infection. TCRdb fed the reads into MiXCR, producing one record per CDR3 protein. The table has 200,000 to 300,000 distinct CDR3 sequences, roughly 15% seen once; the top ten hold 7% to 9.5%. Sequencing input: PBMCs. These TCRs come from a human donor in good health (CMV status not recorded). Some clones in this sample may be carry-over from other donors' samples. The CDR3 runs from the conserved cysteine through the conserved F or W. A D gene is named only where the DNA matches it firmly. Clone size is given for some rows only: seen once, a few or many times, or a class if the clone is expanded.

CDR3 DNA	CDR3 protein	V gene	J gene	clone size	D gene
TGTGCCAGCAGACAGGGCGGTCAGCCCCAGCATTTT	CASRQGGQPQHF	TRBV6-5	TRBJ1-5	many	NA
TGCGCCAGCAGCCGCTGGACTAGCGGGGCCGGTAGCACAGATACGCAGTATTTT	CASSRWTSGAGSTDTQYF	TRBV5-1	TRBJ2-3	few	TRBD2
TGTGCCAGTAGCATGGTTGCCACCGGGGAGCTGTTTTTT	CASSMVATGELFF	TRBV19	TRBJ2-2	NA	NA
TGTGCCAGCAGCTTTTGGCTCTTCCCCTATACGCAGTATTTT	CASSFWLFPYTQYF	TRBV7-9	TRBJ2-3	many	NA
TGCAGCATCGGACAGGGGTCTACCCAGTACTTC	CSIGQGSTQYF	TRBV29-1	TRBJ2-5	NA	TRBD1
TGTGCCAGCAGCTTAGCGTCAGAGGCGTACAATGAGCAGTTCTTC	CASSLASEAYNEQFF	TRBV7-2	TRBJ2-1	many	NA
TGCAGTGCTAGATCCTCATCGAAGAGACAGCCCCAGCATTTT	CSARSSSKRQPQHF	TRBV20-1	TRBJ1-5	NA	NA
TGTGCCAGCACCCGGACAGGGGGTGGGTCACCCCTCCACTTT	CASTRTGGGSPLHF	TRBV6-5	TRBJ1-6	few	TRBD1
TGTGCCACGGGCCGTAAACCAGATACGCAGTATTTT	CATGRKPDTQYF	TRBV12-3/TRBV12-4	TRBJ2-3	few	NA
TGTGCCAGCAGCTCACTGCGCGGCGAGACCCAGTACTTC	CASSSLRGETQYF	TRBV7-9	TRBJ2-5	few	NA
TGTGCCAGCAGCAGGGACTATACCGGTGAGCAGTTCTTC	CASSRDYTGEQFF	TRBV7-9	TRBJ2-1	few	TRBD2
TGTGCCAGCAGTATACGAAATAACTATGGCTACACCTTC	CASSIRNNYGYTF	TRBV27	TRBJ1-2	NA	NA
TGTGCCAGCAAACAGGGACTAGCGGGGGCCATAGAGACCCAGTACTTC	CASKQGLAGAIETQYF	TRBV11-2	TRBJ2-5	many	TRBD2
TGTGCCAGCAGCCTAGGCAGGGACAGCACTCACGAGCAGTACTTC	CASSLGRDSTHEQYF	TRBV7-8	TRBJ2-7	many	TRBD1
TGCAGTGTCCCCGGGGATGGGGCCAACGTCCTGACTTTC	CSVPGDGANVLTF	TRBV29-1	TRBJ2-6	NA	NA
TGTGCCAGCACCCTGGGGGCCACTGCGGGGGGATCGCGAGATACGCAGTATTTT	CASTLGATAGGSRDTQYF	TRBV11-2	TRBJ2-3	few	TRBD2
TGTGCCAGCAGCAGCCCCCCAGCGGGGGGGACAGATACGCAGTATTTT	CASSSPPAGGTDTQYF	TRBV7-9	TRBJ2-3	NA	TRBD2
TGCAGTGCTAGACAACTTCCAGGTTACGAGCAGTACTTC	CSARQLPGYEQYF	TRBV20-1	TRBJ2-7	NA	NA
TGTGCCAGCATCCTCGGATCCCACAATGAGCAGTTCTTC	CASILGSHNEQFF	TRBV12-3/TRBV12-4	TRBJ2-1	few	NA
TGTGCCAGCAGCCCCTCGGGCTTTATAACCTACGAGCAGTACTTC	CASSPSGFITYEQYF	TRBV9	TRBJ2-7	few	NA
TGTGCCAGCAGCTTAGCGCGGGCCGTGAGCTATGAGCAGTTCTTC	CASSLARAVSYEQFF	TRBV7-2	TRBJ2-1	many	NA
TGCAGTGGGGGCTCTCTACTGGGCCCTTACGAGCAGTACTTC	CSGGSLLGPYEQYF	TRBV20-1	TRBJ2-7	few	NA
TGTGCCAGCTCACCATCAGGGAACTACGAGCAGTACTTC	CASSPSGNYEQYF	TRBV18	TRBJ2-7	few	NA
TGTGCCAGTAGTGTACAGACGAACACCGGGGAGCTGTTTTTT	CASSVQTNTGELFF	TRBV19	TRBJ2-2	few	NA
TGTGCCAGCAGCCGACAGGGGCCAGCTAGCTCCTATAATTCACCCCTCCACTTT	CASSRQGPASSYNSPLHF	TRBV7-2	TRBJ1-6	many	TRBD1
TGTGCCAGCAGCCCCGTGGGGGTCAGGGGGCAATTGAACACTGAAGCTTTCTTT	CASSPVGVRGQLNTEAFF	TRBV7-9	TRBJ1-1	many	TRBD1
TGTGCCAGCAGTGTATCCCAGGATTGGGCTGAAGCTTTCTTT	CASSVSQDWAEAFF	TRBV6-1	TRBJ1-1	many	NA
TGCGCCAGCAGCCAATCTCCAGAAGAAGCTTTCTTT	CASSQSPEEAFF	TRBV4-1	TRBJ1-1	NA	NA
TGCAGTGCTGAGGGTGGCTTCGGAGAGACCCAGTACTTC	CSAEGGFGETQYF	TRBV20-1	TRBJ2-5	few	NA
TGCAGTGCCCACCTGAGGGGTCCCCCAAGCCTGGACGACTATGGCTACACCTTC	CSAHLRGPPSLDDYGYTF	TRBV20-1	TRBJ1-2	NA	NA
TGTGCCAGCAGCTTCGGCACCTTGTCTGGCTACACCTTC	CASSFGTLSGYTF	TRBV11-2	TRBJ1-2	NA	NA
TGTGCCAGCAGCCCTAGCGGGGCCCTGAAATTT	CASSPSGALKF	TRBV7-9	TRBJ1-4	NA	NA
TGTGCCAGCAGCTTCACCATGGGGGACTATGGCTACACCTTC	CASSFTMGDYGYTF	TRBV11-2	TRBJ1-2	few	NA
TGTGCCAGCAGCCCCCGGGGACCATCAAACTATGGCTACACCTTC	CASSPRGPSNYGYTF	TRBV28	TRBJ1-2	many	NA
TGTGCCAGCAGAAAAGGGGGGAAAGAGAACACTGAAGCTTTCTTT	CASRKGGKENTEAFF	TRBV28	TRBJ1-1	few	NA
TGTGCCAGCAGTGAAGGACAGGGCATCTATAAGGAGCAGTACTTC	CASSEGQGIYKEQYF	TRBV2	TRBJ2-7	few	TRBD1
TGCGCCAGCAGCCAAGAGAACCATTTAGGGGGCAATTCACCCCTCCACTTT	CASSQENHLGGNSPLHF	TRBV4-3	TRBJ1-6	NA	TRBD1
TGTGCCAGCAGTGGAGGGGATGGCCAGCCCCAGCATTTT	CASSGGDGQPQHF	TRBV2	TRBJ1-5	NA	NA
TGTGCCAGCAGCTTAGATGAGGGTTTTAATGAGCAGTTCTTC	CASSLDEGFNEQFF	TRBV11-2	TRBJ2-1	many	NA
TGTGCCAGCAGTGTTAGTCTCCTGGTGGGAGAGCAGTACTTC	CASSVSLLVGEQYF	TRBV2	TRBJ2-7	NA	NA
TGTGCCAGCAGCTCTAGAGTACAGGGATCGGGAGAGACCCAGTACTTC	CASSSRVQGSGETQYF	TRBV11-2	TRBJ2-5	many	NA
TGTGCCAGCAGCTTCGGGAGAACCTACGAGCAGTACTTC	CASSFGRTYEQYF	TRBV7-8	TRBJ2-7	many	NA
TGTGCCAGCAGTCAAGGGGTCTCCTACAATGAGCAGTTCTTC	CASSQGVSYNEQFF	TRBV7-2	TRBJ2-1	many	NA
TGTGCCAGCAGCCCGACAGGGGCTAATTCACCCCTCCACTTT	CASSPTGANSPLHF	TRBV7-3	TRBJ1-6	few	TRBD1
TGCGCCAGCAGCCGCGGACTAGCGGGAGTGGATGAGCAGTTCTTC	CASSRGLAGVDEQFF	TRBV4-1	TRBJ2-1	NA	TRBD2
TGTGCCAGCACTCCAATCCGGGTTAGCTATGGCTACACCTTC	CASTPIRVSYGYTF	TRBV12-3/TRBV12-4	TRBJ1-2	few	NA
TGTGCCAGCAGCTTGGGGGGGTACCAAGAGACCCAGTACTTC	CASSLGGYQETQYF	TRBV7-9	TRBJ2-5	many	TRBD2
TGTGCCAGCAGTTCCCCCAATCAGCCCCAGCATTTT	CASSSPNQPQHF	TRBV28	TRBJ1-5	many	NA
TGCAGTGCTAGACGGGGGGGCAGGGGGCGGAATGAGCAGTTCTTC	CSARRGGRGRNEQFF	TRBV20-1	TRBJ2-1	NA	NA
TGTGCCAGCAGCCTTATCGACAGGGCCCCTGGCTACACCTTC	CASSLIDRAPGYTF	TRBV2	TRBJ1-2	many	TRBD1
TGTGCCAGTAGTCTCCAGCGGGGGGGCACAGATACGCAGTATTTT	CASSLQRGGTDTQYF	TRBV19	TRBJ2-3	NA	TRBD2
TGTGCCAGCAGCTTAGGAGGGTGGGCAGATTTTGATAGCAATCAGCCCCAGCATTTT	CASSLGGWADFDSNQPQHF	TRBV7-2	TRBJ1-5	many	NA
TGTGCCAGCAACCGGCAGGGAGGAGGTTCACCCCTCCACTTT	CASNRQGGGSPLHF	TRBV5-4	TRBJ1-6	few	NA
TGCAGTGCTAGAGATTCTGGGAGGCCCGGGGAGCTGTTTTTT	CSARDSGRPGELFF	TRBV20-1	TRBJ2-2	few	NA